This T cell receptor beta chain originates from a study of blood T cell repertoires in COVID-19 (dated by TCRdb to 2019 to 2021). The study in broad terms: Samples covering the acute and convalescent phases of COVID-19 were provided by collaborators in the United States, Italy and Spain. The samples were drawn from the first 160 participants of the ongoing ImmuneRACE study and from more than 1,000 subjects provided by 6 global collaborators. Sample metadata almost always included a de-identified subject ID, COVID-19 status, age in years and sex. Where available, HLA class I and class II types were obtained from metadata supplied by the sample provider rather than from assay-based typing. Subjects who had been exposed to COVID-19, were actively infected with it, or had recovered from it provided the deeply sampled blood TCRbeta repertoires that made up the dataset. The material from the prospective study consisted of cDNA or gDNA derived from T cells, B-cell-depleted T cells, or PBMCs. A freely available public database, intended as a resource for researchers studying the immune response to SARS-CoV-2, is where the repertoires were released. What the work shows at the level of the full study, not this receptor alone: The quantity of clinical and demographic metadata differed by source and by participant and was supplied without curation.

At the junction V is shortened by 0 bases and J by 5 bases, with 16 bases in between. CDR3 length: 16 amino acids, cysteine to phenylalanine. Only the CDR3 region is kept as DNA, spanning 48 bases read in frame from base 1. Via the germline V gene (reference sequence), CDR1 is LGHDT and CDR2 YNNKEL. Turning to this clone: Its antigen is currently not known. No qualities accompany the bases; no much larger clone lies one base away.

TCRbeta CDR3 regions were amplified from genomic DNA by means of the immunoSEQ Assay, a bias-controlled multiplex PCR. The published analysis was carried out like this. The number of nucleated cells in each sample was estimated by amplification of reference gene primers within the assay. To quantify the absolute abundance of each unique TCRbeta CDR3 rearrangement, sequence reads were collapsed and filtered. For each sample, productive Simpson clonality was calculated as the square root of Simpson's diversity index across productive rearrangements. TCRdb holds this immuneACCESS table with in-frame rearrangements only. Some clones are missing; in checked studies, unresolved V genes explain under half, and the rest has no known cause. The DNA gave D and trimming, while V, J and clone size come from that table. In this sample the table shows 150,000 to 200,000 clones, more than 75% of which occur a single time. Of the sample, 4.5% to 7.5% is held by the ten largest clones.

Participants in the prospective study were aged about 18 to 95 years, lived in under 30 United States geographic areas, and enrolled through a virtual design. In the prospective study, cohorts were assigned on the basis of participant-reported clinical history obtained from a screening survey and a study questionnaire. Recovered participants in ImmuneRACE Cohort 3 were defined as having two consecutive negative NP/OP PCR tests, clearance from a healthcare professional, or resolution of symptoms. Each participant in the prospective study had whole blood, serum and a nasopharyngeal or oropharyngeal swab collected by mobile phlebotomists. Prospective study participants could optionally give additional blood draws and questionnaires over an approximately two-month period. Before DNA extraction, blood samples from the prospective study were shipped at room temperature or frozen.

The source of this sequence is a man aged 40-49 years who had recovered from COVID-19. Sequencing was carried out using PBMCs or T cells enriched from blood (not recorded which). The sequence links TRBV3-1 (or the pseudogene TRBV3-2) to TRBJ2-5; the D gene is perhaps TRBD1, on 6 matching bases. The DNA sequence is as follows: TGTGCCAGCAGCCAAGACCAGGACTCCAGGGGCGAGACCCAGTACTTC. Translated, this gives CASSQDQDSRGETQYF.